The 18 T cell receptor beta chains reported below all come from one sample, sequenced in a study of T-cell reconstitution after alpha-beta-depleted transplantation in children. The library targeted TCRbeta and was prepared with unique molecular identifiers. TCRdb itself ran the PCR reads through MiXCR, one entry per CDR3 protein. This sample has about 610,000 distinct CDR3 sequences; under 12% occur once, and the top ten carry about 4%. The sequenced sample was PBMCs from the stem cell graft donor, obtained from the stem cell graft. All receptors derive from a human donor who donated a stem cell graft to a child with acute myeloid leukemia.

A few counts support this clonotype. The gene calls are TRBV7-9 and TRBJ1-1; D remains unclear. Germline lookup yields CDR1 SEHNR and CDR2 FQNEAQ (reference sequence). CDR3 length: 14 amino acids. V was trimmed by 2 bases and J by 6 bases, leaving 13 bases between them. The CDR3 DNA reads TGTGCCAGCAGCTTACCTTTGGGGTATTCTGAAGCTTTCTTT. It translates to CASSLPLGYSEAFF.

This clonotype appeared many times. J is TRBJ1-3 and V is TRBV6-5; D not resolved. Germline CDR1 is MNHEY and CDR2 is SVGAGI. The CDR3 has 15 residues. Trimming took off 7 bases at V and 1 base at J, with 14 bases between the two ends. The CDR3 loop is CASTKEAYSGNTIYF. CDR3 nucleotides: TGTGCCAGCACCAAGGAGGCTTATTCTGGAAACACCATATATTTT.

V and J are TRBV6-1 and TRBJ1-5; weak D call: TRBD1 (5 bases). The germline CDR1 and CDR2 sequences are MNHNS and SASEGT. Trimming shortened V by 8 bases and J by 4 bases, and 15 bases separated the two germline ends. CDR3 size: 14 residues. The CDR3 sequence: CASLMGGGNQPQHF. CDR3 DNA: TGTGCCAGCTTGATGGGGGGGGGTAATCAGCCCCAGCATTTT.

This sequence joins TRBV7-3 and TRBJ2-1, with 14 bases matching TRBD2. V trimming: 0 bases; J trimming: 7 bases; junction bases outside the gene matches: 2. This CDR3 has 16 amino acids. Germline CDR1 reads SGHTA; CDR2 reads FQGTGA. CDR3 sequence (DNA): TGTGCCAGCAGCTTAACAGGGACTAGCGGGAGAAATGAGCAGTTCTTC. Protein: CASSLTGTSGRNEQFF.

This clonotype occurred a few times. This chain joins TRBV28 and TRBJ1-1, with TRBD1 as a possible D gene (5 bases). The ends were cut back, 2 bases at V and 5 bases at J, with 12 bases in the middle. Germline assignment: CDR1 MDHEN and CDR2 SYDVKM. The CDR3 consists of 14 residues. The CDR3 here is CASSLTQGRTEAFF. In nucleotides, the CDR3 is TGTGCCAGCAGTTTAACCCAGGGAAGGACTGAAGCTTTCTTT. The full variable domain, in which reference TRBV28 and TRBJ1-1 provide the parts outside the CDR3, is DVKVTQSSRYLVKRTGEKVFLECVQDMDHENMFWYRQDPGLGLRLIYFSYDVKMKEKGDIPEGYSVSREKKERFSLILESASTNQTSMYLCASSLTQGRTEAFFGQGTRLTVV.

This clonotype was picked up a small number of times. The chain carries TRBV9 and TRBJ2-2; no reliable D call. V was clipped by 1 base and J by 6 bases, with 10 bases between them. The CDR3 is 14 amino acids. The germline gives CDR1 SGDLS, CDR2 YYNGEE. CDR3 sequence reads: CASSVFGDPGELFF. In nucleotides, the CDR3 is TGTGCCAGCAGCGTATTTGGCGACCCCGGGGAGCTGTTTTTT.

This clonotype has at least ten counts. The chain joins TRBV7-8 to TRBJ1-1; TRBD1 aligns across 8 bases. Germline CDR1 is SGHVS and CDR2 is FQNEAQ. The V segment lost 5 bases and the J segment 8 bases; nucleotides outside the gene matches: 7. The CDR3 extends over 13 amino acids. The CDR3 reads CASSLRQGLEAFF. The CDR3 DNA reads as TGTGCCAGCAGCCTCAGACAGGGGCTGGAAGCTTTCTTT.

This clonotype was detected only a few times. This chain links TRBV7-2 with TRBJ2-3; TRBD2 matches 7 bases. This CDR3 comprises 17 residues. Germline trimming cut 6 bases from V and 5 bases from J; bases unmatched to any gene: 17. Looked up from germline, CDR1 is SGHTA and CDR2 is FQGNSA. The CDR3 sequence: CASRVASGYYVGDTQYF. Here the CDR3 DNA reads TGTGCCAGCAGAGTTGCTAGCGGATACTATGTGGGAGATACGCAGTATTTT.

This clonotype was seen at least ten times. V usage is TRBV5-1 and J usage is TRBJ2-3; D possibly corresponds to TRBD2 (8 bases). CDR1 is SGHRS, CDR2 YFSETQ, per germline. V was trimmed by 3 bases and J by 0 bases, leaving 26 bases between them. This CDR3 region has 20 residues. In DNA, the CDR3 is TGCGCCAGCAGCTCGGCCGGGACAGACCCGACTAGCGCGAGCACAGATACGCAGTATTTT. Translation gives CASSSAGTDPTSASTDTQYF.

The V and J genes are TRBV2 and TRBJ2-3; 12 nucleotides align to TRBD2. Germline V gene data show CDR1 as SNHLY and CDR2 as FYNNEI. The CDR3 runs 15 residues. After removal of 6 bases from V and 4 bases from J, the junction contained 5 bases not matched to a gene. Here the CDR3 reads CASRRLAGVPDTQYF. DNA for the CDR3: TGTGCCAGCAGGAGACTAGCGGGAGTGCCAGATACGCAGTATTTT.

The rearrangement joins TRBV7-2 to TRBJ2-4, with a tentative D call TRBD2 (5 bases). V was clipped by 8 bases and J by 13 bases, with 15 bases between them. CDR1 SGHTA and CDR2 FQGNSA come from the germline V gene. The CDR3 covers 11 residues. CDR3 bases: TGTGCCAGCGCAGTGGACTCTAGACAGTACTTC. Translated: CASAVDSRQYF.

The chain carries TRBV20-1 and TRBJ1-4; D remains ambiguous. This CDR3 spans 13 amino acids. The germline V gene encodes CDR1 DFQATT and CDR2 SNEGSKA (reference sequence). Trimming took 1 base from V and 8 from J, leaving 11 bases between them. This CDR3 is CSARGSKKEKLFF. CDR3 DNA sequence: TGCAGTGCTAGAGGTAGTAAGAAGGAAAAACTGTTTTTT.

The CDR3 sequence is CASSSGTSGSDEQFF. The CDR3 bases are TGCGCCAGCAGCTCAGGGACTAGCGGGAGTGATGAGCAGTTCTTC. This chain joins TRBV5-1 and TRBJ2-1, with 14 bases lining up with TRBD2. V gave up 3 bases and J gave up 8 bases; unmatched junction bases: 4. CDR1 SGHRS and CDR2 YFSETQ come from the germline V gene. The CDR3 is made up of 15 amino acids.

This clonotype was detected only a few times. The chain combines TRBV4-3 with TRBJ2-3, with D tentatively TRBD1 or TRBD2 (6 bases each). The CDR3 runs 15 residues. Germline values: CDR1 LGHNA, CDR2 YSLEER. Trimming took off 0 bases at V and 3 bases at J, with 10 bases between the two ends. CDR3 nucleotide sequence: TGCGCCAGCAGCCAAGATGGGGGGCAGACAGATACGCAGTATTTT. Translated: CASSQDGGQTDTQYF.

In its sample, this clonotype was seen a few times. The rearrangement joins TRBV6-2 or TRBV6-3 to TRBJ2-3, with 10 nucleotides matching TRBD1. Germline V gene sequence: CDR1 MNHEY, CDR2 SVGEGT. The CDR3 loop spans 20 amino acids. Germline trimming cut 8 bases from V and 4 bases from J; bases unmatched to any gene: 24. The CDR3 protein is CASARPRGQGPGLISDTQYF. CDR3 sequence (DNA): TGTGCCAGCGCCCGACCACGGGGACAGGGGCCTGGGTTGATATCAGATACGCAGTATTTT.

This clonotype occurred many times. The genes are TRBV20-1 and TRBJ2-3; D is tentatively TRBD1 or TRBD2 (5 bases each). Germline V lookup: CDR1 DFQATT, CDR2 SNEGSKA (reference sequence). This CDR3 is 17 amino acids long. V lost 5 bases and J lost 1, with 22 bases in between. CDR3 in DNA: TGCAGTGCTCCTCGGGACCGGGGCTCGTTCGGCACAGATACGCAGTATTTT. Its protein product is CSAPRDRGSFGTDTQYF.

The V call is TRBV29-1, the J call TRBJ2-3; weak D call: TRBD1 (6 bases). V was trimmed by 2 bases and J by 4 bases, leaving 7 bases between them. Per germline, CDR1 SQVTM and CDR2 ANQGSEA. The CDR3 runs to 12 residues. The CDR3 sequence: CSVETGSDTQYF. In DNA form, the CDR3 reads TGCAGCGTTGAAACAGGGTCAGATACGCAGTATTTT.

This clonotype came up many times. The chain uses TRBV7-9 and TRBJ2-7; D is uncertain. The CDR3 spans 13 residues. Germline V gene data show CDR1 as SEHNR and CDR2 as FQNEAQ (reference sequence). V was cut by 1 base and J by 3 bases, with 7 bases left in between. The CDR3 loop is CASSLGQDYEQYF. In DNA, the CDR3 is TGTGCCAGCAGCTTAGGGCAAGACTACGAGCAGTACTTC.